The 26 T cell receptor beta chains below come from one sample, sequenced in a study of T cell responses to AZD1222 COVID-19 vaccine. Generated by immunoSEQ multiplex PCR, the TCRdb table keeps only in-frame clones and is missing some. The sample carries around 120,000 clones, roughly 84% recorded once. This sample comprised peripheral blood, obtained on day 0 of AZD1222 vaccination. The receptor set was obtained from an adult in good health.

CDR3 in amino acids: CASSLSTTGVSYGYTF. DNA of the CDR3: TGTGCCAGCTCATTATCCACGACAGGGGTGAGCTATGGCTACACCTTC. The rearrangement uses TRBV18 and TRBJ1-2; 8 nucleotides align to TRBD1. The junction had 12 bases not matched to a gene; V was cut back by 5 bases and J by 4 bases. Germline assignment: CDR1 KGHSH and CDR2 LQKENI. This CDR3 is built from 16 residues.

V and J are TRBV18 and TRBJ1-5; TRBD1 aligns across 8 bases. The CDR3 has 15 amino acids. In germline, CDR1 is KGHSH, CDR2 LQKENI. V shed 2 bases and J 6 bases; nucleotides not matched to a gene: 6. The CDR3 sequence is CASSPGTGLRQPQHF. The CDR3 nucleotides are TGTGCCAGCTCACCAGGGACAGGTTTACGTCAGCCCCAGCATTTT.

The chain joins TRBV5-1 to TRBJ1-1, with TRBD1 identical over 9 bases. The V gene's germline CDR1 is SGHRS and CDR2 YFSETQ. The CDR3 extends over 15 amino acids. The V and J ends lost 4 bases and 1 base, in that order; junction bases with no gene match: 5. The chain's CDR3 is CASSQRQGGNTEAFF. For the CDR3, the DNA is TGCGCCAGCAGCCAACGACAGGGGGGGAACACTGAAGCTTTCTTT.

This chain uses TRBV27 with TRBJ2-3; D gene unclear. V was cut by 4 bases and J by 5 bases, with 13 bases left in between. This CDR3 contains 14 residues. Germline V gene lookup returns CDR1 MNHEY and CDR2 SMNVEV (reference sequence). Written as DNA, the CDR3 is TGTGCCAGCAGTTCCAGAGTAGAGGTAGATACGCAGTATTTT. Protein: CASSSRVEVDTQYF.

V and J are TRBV19 and TRBJ1-5; D remains ambiguous. In germline, CDR1 is LNHDA, CDR2 SQIVND (reference sequence). Trimming removed 6 bases from V and 5 bases from J, with 14 bases in between. This CDR3 has 14 residues. The CDR3 protein is CASRQPFGDQPQHF. DNA of the CDR3: TGTGCCAGTAGGCAACCTTTCGGGGATCAGCCCCAGCATTTT.

Only one count was recorded for this clone. The rearrangement links TRBV15 to TRBJ2-7; possibly TRBD1 or TRBD2 for D (5 bases each). The germline V gene encodes CDR1 LNHNV and CDR2 YYDKDF (reference sequence). This CDR3 region has 15 residues. The V end was cut by 1 base, the J end by 5 bases, with 15 bases between. The CDR3, as DNA: TGTGCCACCAGCAGAGCGGCAGGGAGTACGGACGAGCAGTACTTC. It is translated as CATSRAAGSTDEQYF.

CDR3 amino acids: CASSFVLGGSAEAFF. CDR3 sequence (DNA): TGTGCCAGCAGCTTCGTACTGGGGGGCTCAGCTGAAGCTTTCTTT. This chain uses TRBV7-8 with TRBJ1-1; possible D gene TRBD1, 6 bases. The CDR3 is 15 residues long. Germline V gene sequence: CDR1 SGHVS, CDR2 FQNEAQ. V was cut by 3 bases and J by 6 bases, with 17 bases left in between.

This chain connects TRBV9 to TRBJ1-6; TRBD1 is a possible D gene (6 bases). V was pared by 0 bases and J by 7 bases, with 17 bases between. The CDR3 sequence is 17 residues long. Germline assignment: CDR1 SGDLS and CDR2 YYNGEE. The CDR3 coding sequence is TGTGCCAGCAGCGTAGAGGGGGGAGGACAGTGGAATTCACCCCTCCACTTT. This gives the protein CASSVEGGGQWNSPLHF.

The chain combines TRBV9 with TRBJ1-4, with D possibly TRBD1 on 6 matching bases. The CDR3 has 16 amino acids. Trimming removed 3 bases at V and 8 bases at J, with 20 bases between. The germline gives CDR1 SGDLS, CDR2 YYNGEE. The chain's CDR3 is CASSAGTGGSGEKLFF. DNA for the CDR3: TGTGCCAGCAGCGCAGGAACTGGGGGCTCAGGCGAAAAACTGTTTTTT. Looking up the rest from reference TRBV9 and TRBJ1-4 gives the full variable domain: DSGVTQTPKHLITATGQRVTLRCSPRSGDLSVYWYQQSLDQGLQFLIQYYNGEERAKGNILERFSAQQFPDLHSELNLSSLELGDSALYFCASSAGTGGSGEKLFFGSGTQLSVL.

Details on this clone: The sample contains more than one DNA sequence encoding this CDR3. The chain employs TRBV5-1 and TRBJ1-1, with TRBD1 matching over 7 bases. V was clipped by 1 base and J by 2 bases; unmatched bases: 2. This CDR3 is 14 amino acids long. Looked up from germline, CDR1 is SGHRS and CDR2 is YFSETQ. The CDR3 DNA is TGCGCCAGCAGCTTGCGACAGGGTAACACTGAAGCTTTCTTT. This codes for CASSLRQGNTEAFF.

The rearrangement links TRBV2 to TRBJ2-5; D call uncertain. Trimming stripped 6 bases from V and 1 base from J, with 3 bases between. The CDR3 extends over 11 amino acids. CDR1 is SNHLY and CDR2 is FYNNEI in the germline V gene. CDR3 sequence (DNA): TGTGCCAGCAGCCCCCAAGAGACCCAGTACTTC. Translated, it gives CASSPQETQYF.

This clone appeared a single time. V is TRBV7-9 and J is TRBJ1-6; the D is unclear. The CDR3 consists of 15 residues. The germline CDR1 and CDR2 sequences are SEHNR and FQNEAQ (reference sequence). V was clipped by 3 bases and J by 0 bases, with 6 bases between them. CDR3 sequence: CASSFLSSYNSPLHF. The CDR3, as DNA: TGTGCCAGCAGCTTCTTAAGCTCCTATAATTCACCCCTCCACTTT.

The V and J genes are TRBV3-1 (or the pseudogene TRBV3-2) and TRBJ1-1, with 7 bases fitting TRBD1. Losses at the gene ends were 0 bases for V and 10 bases for J; bases not matched to a gene: 8. This CDR3 region has 14 residues. Germline V gene data show CDR1 as LGHDT and CDR2 as YNNKEL (reference sequence). The CDR3 DNA is TGTGCCAGCAGCCAAGACGACAGGGTAGTTCGAGCTTTCTTT. Its translation is CASSQDDRVVRAFF.

The chain carries TRBV7-6 and TRBJ2-7, with 7 bases fitting TRBD2. Germline V gene data show CDR1 as SGHVS and CDR2 as FNYEAQ. This CDR3 has 17 residues. Trimming removed 5 bases from V and 2 bases from J; junction bases left unmatched: 15. Here the CDR3 reads CASSGRGSGALAYEQYF. CDR3 coding DNA: TGTGCCAGCAGCGGGAGGGGTTCGGGAGCCCTGGCCTACGAGCAGTACTTC.

The CDR3 sequence: CASSSGIAEAFF. CDR3 sequence (DNA): TGTGCCAGCAGTTCCGGGATAGCTGAAGCTTTCTTT. The chain employs TRBV27 and TRBJ1-1, with D hard to call. V shed 4 bases and J shed 6 bases, with 9 bases lying between them. Germline assignment: CDR1 MNHEY and CDR2 SMNVEV (reference sequence). This CDR3 is built from 12 residues.

This chain uses TRBV9 with TRBJ1-1; no clear D gene. Trimming removed 0 bases at V and 1 base at J, with 13 bases between. Germline loops: CDR1 SGDLS, CDR2 YYNGEE. CDR3 length equals 16 residues. The CDR3 loop is CASSVATLWKNTEAFF. The CDR3 DNA reads TGTGCCAGCAGCGTAGCTACGCTATGGAAGAACACTGAAGCTTTCTTT.

The sample holds one count of this clone. This sequence joins TRBV6-2 or TRBV6-3 and TRBJ1-2; 7 nucleotides agree with TRBD1. The CDR3 is 16 amino acids. Germline V gives CDR1 MNHEY, CDR2 SVGEGT. The J segment lost 6 bases and the V segment lost 2 bases, leaving 12 bases of the junction unmatched. CDR3 coding DNA: TGTGCCAGCAGTTACGAGCCCATCCAGGGGGGCGATGGCTACACCTTC. Protein product: CASSYEPIQGGDGYTF.

The rearrangement links TRBV9 to TRBJ1-5; no firm D call. CDR1 SGDLS and CDR2 YYNGEE come from the germline V gene. This CDR3 spans 15 amino acids. V lost 0 bases and J lost 8, with 15 bases in between. The CDR3 sequence: CASSVAGQVSEPQHF. The DNA for the CDR3 is TGTGCCAGCAGCGTAGCTGGTCAGGTCTCTGAGCCCCAGCATTTT.

The V and J genes are TRBV4-3 and TRBJ1-2, with D perhaps TRBD1 (5 bases). The CDR3 consists of 16 residues. CDR1 and CDR2 (germline): LGHNA, YSLEER. The V end lost 2 bases, the J end lost 4 bases, and 17 bases lay between the germline ends. The CDR3 DNA reads as TGCGCCAGCAGCCAACATCCTGAGGGAGGGGTCTATGGCTACACCTTC. It codes for CASSQHPEGGVYGYTF.

This clone was counted between two and nine times. J is TRBJ1-4 and V is TRBV7-9; no firm D call. V was clipped by 5 bases and J by 5 bases, with 15 bases between them. In germline, CDR1 is SEHNR, CDR2 FQNEAQ (reference sequence). The CDR3 is 15 amino acids. The CDR3 region is CASSQRETRNEKLFF. CDR3 DNA: TGTGCCAGCAGCCAACGCGAGACCCGAAATGAAAAACTGTTTTTT.

The V gene is TRBV10-3, the J gene TRBJ2-5; D is uncertain. In germline, CDR1 is ENHRY, CDR2 SYGVKD. V was pared by 5 bases and J by 5 bases, with 9 bases between. The CDR3 is 12 residues long. CDR3 in amino acids: CAISLRGETQYF. The DNA of the CDR3 is TGTGCCATCAGTCTAAGAGGCGAGACCCAGTACTTC.

The chain uses TRBV2 and TRBJ2-4; TRBD2 aligns across 10 bases. Trimming removed 4 bases from V and 0 bases from J; junction bases left unmatched: 6. The CDR3 has 17 amino acids. The germline V gene encodes CDR1 SNHLY and CDR2 FYNNEI. This CDR3 is CASSVAGGSLAKNIQYF. The CDR3 region has the DNA TGTGCCAGCAGTGTAGCGGGGGGTTCCCTAGCCAAAAACATTCAGTACTTC.

As DNA, the CDR3 is TGTGCCAGTAGTCCCCGGAGACAGGGGGCGCCGGTAATTAGTAACTATGGCTACACCTTC. This encodes CASSPRRQGAPVISNYGYTF. J is TRBJ1-2 and V is TRBV19, with 10 bases matching TRBD1. The germline V gene encodes CDR1 LNHDA and CDR2 SQIVND (reference sequence). The CDR3 has 20 amino acids. Trimming removed 5 bases from V and 1 base from J; junction bases left unmatched: 19.

The chain combines TRBV12-3 or TRBV12-4 with TRBJ1-1, with 9 bases fitting TRBD1. This CDR3 region has 13 residues. Trimming took 7 bases from V and 7 from J; bases not matched to a gene: 7. The CDR3 DNA sequence: TGTGCCAGCACTCTACAGGGGGCGGGTGAAGCTTTCTTT. As protein: CASTLQGAGEAFF.

CDR3 bases: TGTGCCAGCAGTAGTCTTCTCGGGGGCGGGCAGTTCTTC. Protein product: CASSSLLGGGQFF. J is TRBJ2-1 and V is TRBV6-5; D tentatively reads TRBD1 or TRBD2 (6 bases each). V lost 5 bases to trimming and J lost 12 bases, with 17 bases between them. This CDR3 contains 13 residues. Germline V gene sequence: CDR1 MNHEY, CDR2 SVGAGI.

The chain employs TRBV25-1 and TRBJ1-4, with 7 bases aligning to TRBD1. CDR1 is MGHDK and CDR2 is SYGVNS in the germline V gene. The CDR3 runs 14 residues. Trimming removed 6 bases from V and 8 bases from J; junction bases left unmatched: 9. CDR3 coding DNA: TGTGCCAGCAGGTTCGGGCTCAGGGGGGAAAAACTGTTTTTT. Residues: CASRFGLRGEKLFF.